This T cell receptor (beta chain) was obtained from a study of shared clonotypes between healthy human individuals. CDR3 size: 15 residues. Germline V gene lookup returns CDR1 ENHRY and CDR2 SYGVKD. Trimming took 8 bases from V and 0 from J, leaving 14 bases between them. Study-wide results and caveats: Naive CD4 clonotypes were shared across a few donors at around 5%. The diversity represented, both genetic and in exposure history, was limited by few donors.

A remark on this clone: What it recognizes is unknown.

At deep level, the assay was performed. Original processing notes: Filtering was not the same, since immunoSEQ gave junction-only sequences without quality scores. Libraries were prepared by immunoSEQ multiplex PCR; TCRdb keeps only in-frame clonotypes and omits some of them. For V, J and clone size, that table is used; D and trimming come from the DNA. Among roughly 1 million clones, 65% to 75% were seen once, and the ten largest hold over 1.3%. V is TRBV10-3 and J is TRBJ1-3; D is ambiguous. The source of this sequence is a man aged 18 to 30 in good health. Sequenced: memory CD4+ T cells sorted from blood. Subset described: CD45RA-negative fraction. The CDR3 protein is CAISPGDSSGNTIYF. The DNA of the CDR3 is TGTGCCATCTCTCCTGGTGATAGCTCTGGAAACACCATATATTTT.